This entry lists 30 T cell receptor beta chains sequenced from one sample in a study of post-analysis software for immune sequencing data. Study-wide points: Controls showed lower frequencies than patients for roughly five TRBV segments, and TRBV5-6, TRBV5-1 and TRBV20-1 were among these.

The antigens these receptors bind are not known. Unique molecular identifiers were present in the TCR beta cDNA libraries. TCRdb recomputed calls from the PCR reads with MiXCR, one row per CDR3 protein. The sample holds 800,000 to 950,000 distinct CDR3 sequences; about 57% are singletons and the top ten take under 6%. The material sequenced was blood. These receptors were taken from a girl aged 10 to 17 with multiple sclerosis.

This clonotype was recorded a few times. The chain recombines TRBV20-1 with TRBJ2-3, with 7 bases that match TRBD2. V lost 5 bases to trimming and J lost 4 bases; unmatched junction nucleotides: 15. Germline V gives CDR1 DFQATT, CDR2 SNEGSKA (reference sequence). The CDR3 loop spans 16 amino acids. The CDR3: CSALSPLAVLPDTQYF. The CDR3 DNA is TGCAGTGCTTTGTCCCCTCTAGCGGTACTCCCAGATACGCAGTATTTT.

This clonotype was counted a few times. The chain uses TRBV20-1 and TRBJ2-1, with 13 bases lining up with TRBD2. This CDR3 spans 14 amino acids. Germline V gives CDR1 DFQATT, CDR2 SNEGSKA (reference sequence). V lost 6 bases to trimming and J lost 8 bases; unmatched junction nucleotides: 7. The CDR3 DNA follows: TGCAGTGCCATAACTAGCGGGAGGGAGTATGAGCAGTTCTTC. Its translation is CSAITSGREYEQFF.

V is TRBV10-3 and J is TRBJ1-5, with 8 bases fitting TRBD1. From germline, CDR1 is ENHRY and CDR2 SYGVKD. The CDR3 is made up of 13 amino acids. The J segment lost 5 bases and the V segment lost 6 bases, leaving 3 bases of the junction unmatched. This chain's CDR3 is CAIRDRVDQPQHF. The CDR3, as DNA: TGTGCCATCAGGGACAGGGTAGATCAGCCCCAGCATTTT.

The rearrangement uses TRBV18 and TRBJ2-5, with TRBD2 as a possible D gene (7 bases). The J call may be incorrect, as the DNA end agrees better with TRBJ2-7. CDR3 size: 13 residues. Germline-derived CDR1 and CDR2 are KGHSH and LQKENI. The CDR3 sequence: CASSPQGGNEQYF. The CDR3 nucleotides are TGTGCCAGCTCACCACAGGGGGGGAACGAGCAGTACTTC.

The rearrangement joins TRBV20-1 to TRBJ2-7; no definite D call. The CDR3 spans 16 residues. CDR1 is DFQATT, CDR2 SNEGSKA, per germline (reference sequence). V lost 1 base and J lost 0, with 16 bases in between. CDR3 nucleotide sequence: TGCAGTGCTAGAGGCCGGGTGAGCGAAGTCTCCTACGAGCAGTACTTC. As protein: CSARGRVSEVSYEQYF.

The rearrangement uses TRBV5-6 and TRBJ1-2, with a tentative D call TRBD1 (6 bases). There are 15 residues in the CDR3. Per germline, CDR1 SGHDT and CDR2 YYEEEE. V was pared by 4 bases and J by 0 bases, with 13 bases between. DNA of the CDR3: TGTGCCAGCAGCCGACAGGACACGACTAACTATGGCTACACCTTC. Translating gives CASSRQDTTNYGYTF.

The rearrangement joins TRBV18 to TRBJ2-7; D gene ambiguous. There are 15 residues in the CDR3. Trimming left V 0 bases short and J 2 bases short, with 11 bases between. Germline CDR1 and CDR2: KGHSH and LQKENI. CDR3 protein: CASSPPDLEPYEQYF. In DNA form, the CDR3 reads TGTGCCAGCTCACCACCTGATCTGGAGCCCTACGAGCAGTACTTC.

The chain carries TRBV5-1 and TRBJ2-5; D gene ambiguous. The length of the CDR3 is 14 residues. The V end lost 6 bases, the J end lost 3 bases, and 15 bases lay between the germline ends. Germline V gene sequence: CDR1 SGHRS, CDR2 YFSETQ. The CDR3 region is CASKALPLKETQYF. The CDR3 DNA reads as TGCGCCAGCAAGGCACTCCCATTGAAAGAGACCCAGTACTTC.

The chain employs TRBV7-3 and TRBJ2-5, with TRBD1 matching 7 bases. Germline CDR1 and CDR2: SGHTA and FQGTGA. This CDR3 spans 14 amino acids. J was trimmed by 2 bases and V by 6 bases; bases with no gene match: 6. The CDR3 DNA is TGTGCCAGCAGTCCTACAGGGGAACAAGAGACCCAGTACTTC. It specifies CASSPTGEQETQYF.

The chain combines TRBV15 with TRBJ2-7; 8 bases are a match to TRBD2. Germline loops: CDR1 LNHNV, CDR2 YYDKDF (reference sequence). V lost 3 bases to trimming and J lost 3 bases; unmatched junction nucleotides: 7. CDR3 length: 15 residues. The CDR3 coding sequence is TGTGCCACCAGCAGCGGGACTAGTCCCCTCTACGAGCAGTACTTC. Translated, it gives CATSSGTSPLYEQYF.

The table lists this clonotype with a few counts. V gene TRBV5-1 combines with J gene TRBJ2-1; TRBD2 agrees at 9 bases. J lost 5 bases, V lost 5 bases, and 5 bases had no gene match. CDR3 length: 14 amino acids. CDR1 and CDR2 (germline): SGHRS, YFSETQ. In DNA, the CDR3 is TGCGCCAGCAGGACCGGGACTAGCCACAATGAGCAGTTCTTC. This encodes CASRTGTSHNEQFF.

The chain links TRBV27 to TRBJ2-5, with D uncertain. The CDR3 spans 14 residues. Trimming took off 5 bases at V and 2 bases at J, with 12 bases between the two ends. Per germline, CDR1 MNHEY and CDR2 SMNVEV (reference sequence). The CDR3 is CASSPQGSQETQYF. Here the CDR3 DNA reads TGTGCCAGCAGTCCCCAAGGGTCACAAGAGACCCAGTACTTC.

This clonotype was observed a single time. The J gene is TRBJ2-5, the V gene TRBV20-1; maybe TRBD2 (5 bases). Gene TRBJ2-7 matches the end of the DNA better, so the J call may be wrong. This CDR3 has 13 residues. Germline CDR1 reads DFQATT; CDR2 reads SNEGSKA (reference sequence). The chain's CDR3 is CSARARGSYEQYF. CDR3 coding DNA: TGCAGTGCTAGAGCCCGGGGATCCTACGAGCAGTACTTC.

In regard to this clonotype: At one of its ends the junction is not consistent with the germline gene, which may arise from a read error. The chain carries TRBV3-1 and TRBJ2-2, with 11 bases lining up with TRBD2. The CDR3 is 19 amino acids. Germline CDR1 LGHDT, CDR2 YNNKEL (reference sequence). The CDR3 nucleotides read TGTGCCAGCAGCCAAGAAAGGTTAGCGGGAGGGCCGAACGCCGGGGAGCTGTTTTTT. It translates to CASSQERLAGGPNAGELFF.

This clonotype was counted between two and nine times. J is TRBJ2-4 and V is TRBV29-1; weak D call: TRBD1 (6 bases). The germline V and J ends were trimmed by 4 bases and 6 bases, with 10 bases remaining between them. Germline lookup yields CDR1 SQVTM and CDR2 ANQGSEA. The length of the CDR3 is 12 residues. The CDR3 spells CSVGWDINIQYF. The CDR3, as DNA: TGCAGCGTTGGGTGGGACATAAACATTCAGTACTTC.

The sample holds a few counts of this clonotype. The chain uses TRBV6-5 and TRBJ2-7; D unresolved. The V gene's germline CDR1 is MNHEY and CDR2 SVGAGI. CDR3 length: 14 residues. The V and J ends lost 0 bases and 0 bases respectively, with 6 bases between them. Here the CDR3 reads CASSYSKASYEQYF. For the CDR3, the DNA is TGTGCCAGCAGTTACTCGAAGGCCTCCTACGAGCAGTACTTC.

This clonotype showed up just a few times. The J gene is TRBJ2-1, the V gene TRBV5-1; 7 bases match TRBD1. After removal of 0 bases from V and 7 bases from J, the junction contained 7 bases not matched to a gene. The CDR3 has 15 amino acids. The V gene's germline CDR1 is SGHRS and CDR2 YFSETQ. CDR3 residues: CASSLEGGAGNEQFF. The CDR3 nucleotides read TGCGCCAGCAGCTTGGAAGGGGGCGCCGGGAATGAGCAGTTCTTC.

In its sample, this clonotype was seen a few times. The V call is TRBV5-4, the J call TRBJ1-4; D is unresolved. V dropped 2 bases and J dropped 5 bases, with 10 bases sitting between them. The CDR3 has 14 amino acids. Germline values: CDR1 SGHNT, CDR2 YYREEE (reference sequence). DNA for the CDR3: TGTGCCAGCAGCTTACGGCCCACGAATGAAAAACTGTTTTTT. Residues: CASSLRPTNEKLFF.

This sequence joins TRBV5-1 and TRBJ2-1; a weak D match, TRBD2 (5 bases). Trimming shortened V by 6 bases and J by 8 bases, and 15 bases separated the two germline ends. The CDR3 is made up of 13 amino acids. Germline V gene data show CDR1 as SGHRS and CDR2 as YFSETQ. The CDR3: CASMDWNGDEQFF. The CDR3 region has the DNA TGCGCCAGCATGGACTGGAATGGGGATGAGCAGTTCTTC.

This clonotype was seen a few times. The chain uses TRBV9 and TRBJ2-1; 12 bases map to TRBD2. V was clipped by 0 bases and J by 8 bases; unmatched bases: 6. CDR1 and CDR2 (germline): SGDLS, YYNGEE. This CDR3 is 16 amino acids long. The CDR3 DNA sequence: TGTGCCAGCAGCGTAGGCGGACTAGCGGGAACCTATGAGCAGTTCTTC. Encoded protein: CASSVGGLAGTYEQFF.

This chain connects TRBV3-1 to TRBJ1-5, with TRBD1 as a possible D gene (6 bases). Deletions cut 10 bases from V and 5 bases from J, with 15 bases between. From germline, CDR1 is LGHDT and CDR2 YNNKEL (reference sequence). CDR3 size: 13 residues. The CDR3 nucleotides are TGTGCCACCACCCTATACAGGGATCAGCCCCAGCATTTT. It translates to CATTLYRDQPQHF. Full variable domain (remainder filled in from reference TRBV3-1 and TRBJ1-5): DTAVSQTPKYLVTQMGNDKSIKCEQNLGHDTMYWYKQDSKKFLKIMFSYNNKELIINETVPNRFSPKSPDKAHLNLHINSLELGDSAVYFCATTLYRDQPQHFGDGTRLSIL.

The genes are TRBV5-1 and TRBJ2-7; D uncertain. In germline, CDR1 is SGHRS, CDR2 YFSETQ. The V gene lost 4 bases and the J gene lost 3 bases, with 14 bases spanning the gap. The CDR3 is made up of 14 amino acids. The CDR3 loop is CASSETTVHYEQYF. In nucleotides, the CDR3 is TGCGCCAGCAGCGAAACGACCGTTCACTACGAGCAGTACTTC.

This clonotype was seen more than once but under ten times. The chain joins TRBV5-1 to TRBJ1-2; possible D gene TRBD1, 6 bases. CDR1 is SGHRS and CDR2 is YFSETQ in the germline V gene. Trimming pared 2 bases from V and 7 bases from J, leaving 12 bases between. The CDR3 extends over 13 amino acids. The CDR3 loop is CASSFGGAGGYTF. Here the CDR3 DNA reads TGCGCCAGCAGCTTTGGGGGGGCCGGTGGCTACACCTTC.

This chain connects TRBV9 to TRBJ2-7, with 7 bases that match TRBD1. Germline loops: CDR1 SGDLS, CDR2 YYNGEE. This CDR3 has 16 residues. The V segment lost 4 bases and the J segment 0 bases; nucleotides outside the gene matches: 10. The CDR3 reads CASSPSGGQSSYEQYF. The DNA for the CDR3 is TGTGCCAGCAGCCCTTCTGGGGGACAGAGCTCCTACGAGCAGTACTTC.

This clonotype was detected a few times. The rearrangement links TRBV10-3 to TRBJ2-6; D call uncertain. The V and J ends lost 2 bases and 4 bases respectively, with 6 bases between them. Germline V gene data show CDR1 as ENHRY and CDR2 as SYGVKD. The CDR3 has 14 amino acids. For the CDR3, the DNA is TGTGCCATCAGTGAGGATACCGGGGCCAACGTCCTGACTTTC. This translates into CAISEDTGANVLTF.

In this sample, this clonotype turned up once. The chain joins TRBV5-5 to TRBJ2-1; 8 bases are shared with TRBD2. J lost 6 bases, V lost 3 bases, and 8 bases had no gene match. The CDR3 consists of 15 residues. Germline CDR1 and CDR2: SGHKS and YYEKEE (reference sequence). CDR3: CASSSRAGEANEQFF. CDR3 nucleotide sequence: TGTGCCAGCAGCTCAAGAGCGGGAGAGGCCAATGAGCAGTTCTTC.

This clonotype was seen a single time. The rearrangement links TRBV20-1 to TRBJ2-5; 8 bases line up with TRBD2. Trimming removed 0 bases from V and 5 bases from J; junction bases left unmatched: 14. CDR3 length: 17 amino acids. The germline V gene encodes CDR1 DFQATT and CDR2 SNEGSKA (reference sequence). CDR3 DNA: TGCAGTGCTAGAGATGCTTTGAGCGGGAGAGGGTCGGAGACCCAGTACTTC. Translated: CSARDALSGRGSETQYF.

The chain links TRBV12-3 or TRBV12-4 to TRBJ2-5, with D unresolved. The J call may be incorrect, as the DNA end agrees better with TRBJ2-7. The CDR3 is 13 residues long. The CDR3 here is CASSFKDPREQYF. CDR3 nucleotides: TGTGCCAGCAGTTTCAAGGACCCACGCGAGCAGTACTTC.

This chain uses TRBV20-1 with TRBJ2-5, with 11 bases identical to TRBD2. After removal of 6 bases from V and 2 bases from J, the junction contained 5 bases not matched to a gene. The CDR3 totals 14 residues. CDR1 and CDR2 (germline): DFQATT, SNEGSKA (reference sequence). The chain's CDR3 is CSAMTSGTQETQYF. DNA of the CDR3: TGCAGTGCAATGACTAGCGGGACGCAAGAGACCCAGTACTTC.

This clonotype has more than one count but fewer than ten. This rearrangement joins TRBV7-9 to TRBJ1-2; 7 bases line up with TRBD1. The CDR3 is 16 residues long. J was trimmed by 8 bases and V by 5 bases; bases with no gene match: 17. Looked up from germline, CDR1 is SEHNR and CDR2 is FQNEAQ (reference sequence). This chain's CDR3 is CASSQTMTGSRGGYTF. DNA for the CDR3: TGTGCCAGCAGCCAGACGATGACAGGGTCTCGTGGCGGCTACACCTTC.